A selection of T cell receptor beta chains follows, all from one sample in a study of cytomegalovirus exposure and HLA in healthy donors. Generated by immunoSEQ multiplex PCR, the TCRdb table keeps only in-frame clones and is missing some. The table lists 30,000 to 40,000 clones, more than 80% of them singletons. The sample comprised PBMCs. The receptors here all came from a middle-aged woman in good health and CMV-seronegative. The CDR3 runs from the conserved cysteine through the conserved F or W. A D gene is named only where the DNA matches it firmly. The size entry is marked missing in some rows and otherwise reads once, few, many or a size class.

clone_size d_call j_call v_call cdr3_nt cdr3_aa
NA NA TRBJ1-2 TRBV4-3 TGCGCCAGCAGCCAGTCAACTAACTATGGCTACACCTTC CASSQSTNYGYTF
NA NA TRBJ1-1 TRBV4-3 TGCGCCAGCAGCCAGACGGGTGGAAACACTGAAGCTTTCTTT CASSQTGGNTEAFF
once NA TRBJ1-1 TRBV29-1 TGCAGCGTTGAAGACAGGGAGGGCACTGAAGCTTTCTTT CSVEDREGTEAFF
NA NA TRBJ1-5 TRBV27 TGTGCCAGCAGGCCAGGGGTTATTAGCAATCAGCCCCAGCATTTT CASRPGVISNQPQHF
NA NA TRBJ2-1 TRBV18 TGTGCCAGCTCACCATTTTTCTCTGACTGCCTCGATGAGCAGTTCTTC CASSPFFSDCLDEQFF
NA NA TRBJ2-7 TRBV18 TGTGCCAGCTCACCAAGTACAGCATACGAGCAGTACTTC CASSPSTAYEQYF
few NA TRBJ1-6 TRBV25-1 TGTGCCAGCAGTGAAGACCGGGACATTTCACCCCTCCACTTT CASSEDRDISPLHF
NA NA TRBJ2-7 TRBV6-1 TGTGCCAGCAGTGAGGACAGAAACTTCTACGAGCAGTACTTC CASSEDRNFYEQYF
once TRBD1 TRBJ1-2 TRBV4-1 TGCGCCAGCAGCCCGGGGACAGGCCCCGTCTATGGCTACACCTTC CASSPGTGPVYGYTF
NA TRBD2 TRBJ2-3 TRBV7-2 TGTGCCAGCAGATTTAGCGGGGCCGGCTTCACAGATACGCAGTATTTT CASRFSGAGFTDTQYF
NA NA TRBJ2-3 TRBV7-9 TGTGCCAGCAGCGCTCCTTCGGCGGGGATCACAGATACGCAGTATTTT CASSAPSAGITDTQYF
NA NA TRBJ2-1 TRBV2 TGTGCCAGCAGTCCCTTACAGGGCAGTTACAATGAGCAGTTCTTC CASSPLQGSYNEQFF
NA NA TRBJ2-7 TRBV5-1 TGCGCCAGCAGCCCCCCGGAGGCCTACGAGCAGTACTTC CASSPPEAYEQYF
once TRBD2 TRBJ2-5 TRBV12-5 TGTGCTAGTGGTTGGGGGGGGGAGACCCAGTACTTC CASGWGGETQYF